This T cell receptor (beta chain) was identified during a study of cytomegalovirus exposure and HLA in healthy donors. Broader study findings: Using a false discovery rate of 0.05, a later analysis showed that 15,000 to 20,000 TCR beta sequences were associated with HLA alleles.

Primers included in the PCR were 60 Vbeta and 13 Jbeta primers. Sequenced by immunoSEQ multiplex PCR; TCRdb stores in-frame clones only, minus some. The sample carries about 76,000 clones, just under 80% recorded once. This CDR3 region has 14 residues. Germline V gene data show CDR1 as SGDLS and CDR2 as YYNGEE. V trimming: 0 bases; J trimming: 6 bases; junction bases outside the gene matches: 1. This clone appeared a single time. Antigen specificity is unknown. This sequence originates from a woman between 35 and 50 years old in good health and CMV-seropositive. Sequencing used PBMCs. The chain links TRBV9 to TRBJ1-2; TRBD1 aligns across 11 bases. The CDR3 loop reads CASSVGTGGHGYTF. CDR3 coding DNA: TGTGCCAGCAGCGTAGGGACAGGGGGCCATGGCTACACCTTC.